This T cell receptor (beta chain) stems from a study of cytomegalovirus exposure and HLA in healthy donors. The study's findings and limits: About 180 TCR beta chains were listed as cytomegalovirus-associated. In presence/absence analyses, roughly uniform sequencing depth across donors was assumed.

Concerning this clone itself: The antigen remains unidentified.

Looked up from germline, CDR1 is SGHTA and CDR2 is FQGNSA. The CDR3 covers 15 residues. V gave up 6 bases and J gave up 0 bases, with 12 bases separating them. The study ran its PCR with 60 Vbeta and 13 Jbeta primers. The table came from immunoSEQ multiplex PCR; TCRdb's copy has only in-frame clones and leaves some out. The table records about 160,000 clones, 80% of them present only once. This rearrangement joins TRBV7-2 to TRBJ1-5, with D maybe TRBD1 (5 bases). This sequence was found in a woman aged 45-59 years in good health and CMV-seronegative. The sequenced material came from PBMCs. DNA of the CDR3: TGTGCCAGCAGGAGTCCAGGGATTAGCAATCAGCCCCAGCATTTT. This sequence encodes CASRSPGISNQPQHF.